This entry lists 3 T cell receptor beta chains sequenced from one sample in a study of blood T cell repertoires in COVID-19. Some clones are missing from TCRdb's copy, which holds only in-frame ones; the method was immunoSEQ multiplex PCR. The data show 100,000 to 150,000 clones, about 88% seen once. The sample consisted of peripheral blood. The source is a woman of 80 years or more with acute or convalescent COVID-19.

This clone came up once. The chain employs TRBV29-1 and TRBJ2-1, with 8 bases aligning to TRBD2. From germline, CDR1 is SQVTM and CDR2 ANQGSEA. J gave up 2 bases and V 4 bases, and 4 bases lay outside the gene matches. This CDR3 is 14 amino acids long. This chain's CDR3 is CSVVISGTYNEQFF. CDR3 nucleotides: TGCAGCGTTGTGATTAGCGGGACCTACAATGAGCAGTTCTTC.

CDR3 sequence reads: CASRTTGGREAFF. CDR3 sequence (DNA): TGTGCCAGCAGGACGACAGGGGGCCGGGAAGCTTTCTTT. The chain couples TRBV6-5 to TRBJ1-1; 10 nucleotides match TRBD1. The CDR3 consists of 13 residues. The junction had 6 bases not matched to a gene; V was cut back by 6 bases and J by 8 bases. Germline CDR1 and CDR2: MNHEY and SVGAGI.

In nucleotides, the CDR3 is TGCAGTGCTAGTTGGCTAGCGGTTAGCTCCTACGAGCAGTACTTC. Its protein product is CSASWLAVSSYEQYF. The genes are TRBV20-1 and TRBJ2-7; 7 bases align to TRBD2. The junction had 8 bases not matched to a gene; V was cut back by 3 bases and J by 0 bases. The CDR3 is made up of 15 amino acids. Germline CDR1 reads DFQATT; CDR2 reads SNEGSKA (reference sequence).